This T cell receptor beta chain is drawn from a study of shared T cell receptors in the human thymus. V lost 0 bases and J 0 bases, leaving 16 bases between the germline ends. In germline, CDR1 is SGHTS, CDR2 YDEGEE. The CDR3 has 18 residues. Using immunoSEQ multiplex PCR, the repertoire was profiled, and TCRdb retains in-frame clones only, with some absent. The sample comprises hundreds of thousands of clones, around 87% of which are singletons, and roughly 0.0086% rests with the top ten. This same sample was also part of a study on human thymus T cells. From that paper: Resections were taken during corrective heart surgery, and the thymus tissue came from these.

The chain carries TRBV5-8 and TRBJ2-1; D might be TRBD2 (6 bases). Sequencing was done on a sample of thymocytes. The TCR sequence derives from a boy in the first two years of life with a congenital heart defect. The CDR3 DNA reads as TGTGCCAGCAGCTTGGCCGAGGAGGGTCAATGCTCCTACAATGAGCAGTTCTTC. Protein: CASSLAEEGQCSYNEQFF.